The present TCR beta chain was sequenced within a study of T cells in Graves' hyperthyroidism and ophthalmopathy. Germline lookup yields CDR1 LGHDT and CDR2 YNNKEL (reference sequence). V was clipped by 0 bases and J by 9 bases, with 9 bases between them. The CDR3 runs 13 residues. This clonotype was counted ten times or more. From RNA transcripts, TCR beta CDR3 regions were amplified. Using the HTBI primer set, a first-round RT-PCR was run on the TCR CDR3. TCRdb re-called the multiplex PCR reads with MiXCR, one entry per CDR3 protein. The sample shows about 420,000 distinct CDR3 sequences, roughly an eighth of them seen only once.

This sequence was found in a woman aged 18-29 years with Graves' hyperthyroidism. The sequenced material came from blood. V and J are TRBV3-1 and TRBJ2-1, with D uncertain. Here the CDR3 DNA reads TGTGCCAGCAGCCAAGATTTAGCTTCTGAGCAGTTCTTC. Protein product: CASSQDLASEQFF.